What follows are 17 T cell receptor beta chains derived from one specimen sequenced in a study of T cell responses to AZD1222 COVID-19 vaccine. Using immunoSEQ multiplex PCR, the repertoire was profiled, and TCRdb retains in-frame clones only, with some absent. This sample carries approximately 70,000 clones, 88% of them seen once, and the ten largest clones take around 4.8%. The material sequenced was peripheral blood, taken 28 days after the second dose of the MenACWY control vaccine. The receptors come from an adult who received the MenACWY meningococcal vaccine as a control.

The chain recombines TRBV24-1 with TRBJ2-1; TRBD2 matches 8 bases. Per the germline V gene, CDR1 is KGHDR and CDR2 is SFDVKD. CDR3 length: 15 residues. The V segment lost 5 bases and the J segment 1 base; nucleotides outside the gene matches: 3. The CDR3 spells CATSVGRGSYNEQFF. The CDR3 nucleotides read TGTGCCACCAGTGTCGGGAGGGGGTCCTACAATGAGCAGTTCTTC.

The DNA of the CDR3 is TGTGCCAGTAGTATGGCAGGGAATAACTATGGCTACACCTTC. As protein: CASSMAGNNYGYTF. The chain is built from TRBV19 and TRBJ1-2; perhaps TRBD1 as D (5 bases). V lost 3 bases, J lost 1 base, and 9 bases lay in between. The CDR3 contains 14 residues. Germline assignment: CDR1 LNHDA and CDR2 SQIVND (reference sequence).

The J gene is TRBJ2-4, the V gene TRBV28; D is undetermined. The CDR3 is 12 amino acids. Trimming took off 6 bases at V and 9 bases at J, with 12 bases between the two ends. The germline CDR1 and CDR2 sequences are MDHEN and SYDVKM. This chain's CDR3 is CASSSPTSIQYF. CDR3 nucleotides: TGTGCCAGCAGCTCACCAACAAGCATTCAGTACTTC. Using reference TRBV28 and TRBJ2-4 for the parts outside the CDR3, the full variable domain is DVKVTQSSRYLVKRTGEKVFLECVQDMDHENMFWYRQDPGLGLRLIYFSYDVKMKEKGDIPEGYSVSREKKERFSLILESASTNQTSMYLCASSSPTSIQYFGAGTRLSVL.

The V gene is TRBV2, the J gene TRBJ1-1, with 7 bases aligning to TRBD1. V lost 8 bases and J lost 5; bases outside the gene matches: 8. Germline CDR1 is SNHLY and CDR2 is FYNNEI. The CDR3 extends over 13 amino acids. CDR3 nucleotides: TGTGCCAGCCCGGACAGGTCCGGGACTGAAGCTTTCTTT. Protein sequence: CASPDRSGTEAFF.

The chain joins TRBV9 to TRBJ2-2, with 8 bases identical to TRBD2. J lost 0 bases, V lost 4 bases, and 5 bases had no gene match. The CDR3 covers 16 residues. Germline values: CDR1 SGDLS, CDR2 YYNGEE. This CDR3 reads CASSLTSGANTGELFF. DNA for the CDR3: TGTGCCAGCAGCCTCACTAGCGGAGCGAACACCGGGGAGCTGTTTTTT. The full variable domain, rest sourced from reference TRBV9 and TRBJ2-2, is DSGVTQTPKHLITATGQRVTLRCSPRSGDLSVYWYQQSLDQGLQFLIQYYNGEERAKGNILERFSAQQFPDLHSELNLSSLELGDSALYFCASSLTSGANTGELFFGEGSRLTVL.

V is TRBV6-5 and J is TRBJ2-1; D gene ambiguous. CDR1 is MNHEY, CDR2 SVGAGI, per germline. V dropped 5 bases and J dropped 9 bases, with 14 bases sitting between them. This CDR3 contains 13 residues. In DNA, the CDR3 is TGTGCCAGCAGTACCGGACCGTGGGGTGAGCAGTTCTTC. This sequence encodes CASSTGPWGEQFF.

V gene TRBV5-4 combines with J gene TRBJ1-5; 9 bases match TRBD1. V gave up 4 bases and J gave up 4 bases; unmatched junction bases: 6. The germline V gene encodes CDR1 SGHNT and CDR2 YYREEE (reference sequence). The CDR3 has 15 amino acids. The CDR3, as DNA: TGTGCCAGCAGCGTGGACAGGGGAGAGAATCAGCCCCAGCATTTT. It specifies CASSVDRGENQPQHF.

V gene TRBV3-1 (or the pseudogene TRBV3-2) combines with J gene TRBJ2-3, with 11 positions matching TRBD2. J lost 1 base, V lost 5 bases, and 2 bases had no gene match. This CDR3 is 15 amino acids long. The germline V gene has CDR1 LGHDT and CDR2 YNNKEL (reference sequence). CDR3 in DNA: TGTGCCAGCAGCGCGGGACTAGCGGGCACAGATACGCAGTATTTT. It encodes CASSAGLAGTDTQYF.

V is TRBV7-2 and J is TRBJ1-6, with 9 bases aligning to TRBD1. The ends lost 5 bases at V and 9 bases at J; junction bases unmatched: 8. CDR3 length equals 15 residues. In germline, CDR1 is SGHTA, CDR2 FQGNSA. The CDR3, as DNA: TGTGCCAGCAGCCTAGACCGGGACAGGGCTTCACCCCTCCACTTT. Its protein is CASSLDRDRASPLHF.

The CDR3 region has the DNA TGTGCCAGTAGGGCCGCGGGTCAGCCCCAGCATTTT. Its translation: CASRAAGQPQHF. The chain combines TRBV19 with TRBJ1-5; the D is unclear. Germline V lookup: CDR1 LNHDA, CDR2 SQIVND (reference sequence). The V gene lost 6 bases and the J gene lost 6 bases, with 9 bases spanning the gap. This CDR3 has 12 amino acids.

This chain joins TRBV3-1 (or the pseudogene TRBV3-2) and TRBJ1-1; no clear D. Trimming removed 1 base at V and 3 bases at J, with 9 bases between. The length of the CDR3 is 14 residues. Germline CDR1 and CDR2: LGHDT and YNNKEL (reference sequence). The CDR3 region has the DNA TGTGCCAGCAGCCAAGTAAGTAGGGACACTGAAGCTTTCTTT. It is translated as CASSQVSRDTEAFF.

DNA for the CDR3: TGTGCCACCAGCAGAGCCGAGTGGGCAGATCCAGCTAGCACAGATACGCAGTATTTT. Amino acid sequence: CATSRAEWADPASTDTQYF. The chain employs TRBV15 and TRBJ2-3; D remains ambiguous. The CDR3 is made up of 19 amino acids. The V gene's germline CDR1 is LNHNV and CDR2 YYDKDF (reference sequence). V was shortened by 1 base and J by 0 bases, with 20 bases between the two germline ends. Supplemented by reference TRBV15 and TRBJ2-3, the full variable domain reads DAMVIQNPRYQVTQFGKPVTLSCSQTLNHNVMYWYQQKSSQAPKLLFHYYDKDFNNEADTPDNFQSRRPNTSFCFLDIRSPGLGDTAMYLCATSRAEWADPASTDTQYFGPGTRLTVL.

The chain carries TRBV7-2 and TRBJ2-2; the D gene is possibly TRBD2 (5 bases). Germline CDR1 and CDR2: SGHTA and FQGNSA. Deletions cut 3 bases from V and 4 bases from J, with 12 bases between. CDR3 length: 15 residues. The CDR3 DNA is TGTGCCAGCAGCTTGGTTAGCGTGGGCACCGGGGAGCTGTTTTTT. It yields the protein CASSLVSVGTGELFF.

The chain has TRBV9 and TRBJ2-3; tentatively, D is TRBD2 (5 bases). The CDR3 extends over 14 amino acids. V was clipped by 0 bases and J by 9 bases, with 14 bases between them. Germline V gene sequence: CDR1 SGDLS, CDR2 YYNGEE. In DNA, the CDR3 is TGTGCCAGCAGCGTAGGGGCGGGTTTGGGCACGCAGTATTTT. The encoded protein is CASSVGAGLGTQYF. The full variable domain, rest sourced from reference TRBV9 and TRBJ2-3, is DSGVTQTPKHLITATGQRVTLRCSPRSGDLSVYWYQQSLDQGLQFLIQYYNGEERAKGNILERFSAQQFPDLHSELNLSSLELGDSALYFCASSVGAGLGTQYFGPGTRLTVL.

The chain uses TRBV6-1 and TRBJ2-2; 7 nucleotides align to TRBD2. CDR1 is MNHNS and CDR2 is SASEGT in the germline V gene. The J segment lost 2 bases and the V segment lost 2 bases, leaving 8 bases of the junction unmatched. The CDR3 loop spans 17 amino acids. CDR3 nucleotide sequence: TGTGCCAGCAGTGAATTGGAAGCGGGGATAAACACCGGGGAGCTGTTTTTT. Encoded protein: CASSELEAGINTGELFF.

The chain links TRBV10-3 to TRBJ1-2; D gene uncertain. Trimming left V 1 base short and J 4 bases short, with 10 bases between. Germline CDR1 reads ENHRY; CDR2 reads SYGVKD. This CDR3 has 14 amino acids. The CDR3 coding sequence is TGTGCCATCAGTGAGTTAGAGGGCCGCTATGGCTACACCTTC. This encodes CAISELEGRYGYTF.

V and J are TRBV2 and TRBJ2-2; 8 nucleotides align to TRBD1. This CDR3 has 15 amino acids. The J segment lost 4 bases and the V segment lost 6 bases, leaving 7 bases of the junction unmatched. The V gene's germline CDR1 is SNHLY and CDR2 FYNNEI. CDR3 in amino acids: CASREDRVGTGELFF. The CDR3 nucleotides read TGTGCCAGCAGAGAGGACAGGGTTGGCACCGGGGAGCTGTTTTTT.